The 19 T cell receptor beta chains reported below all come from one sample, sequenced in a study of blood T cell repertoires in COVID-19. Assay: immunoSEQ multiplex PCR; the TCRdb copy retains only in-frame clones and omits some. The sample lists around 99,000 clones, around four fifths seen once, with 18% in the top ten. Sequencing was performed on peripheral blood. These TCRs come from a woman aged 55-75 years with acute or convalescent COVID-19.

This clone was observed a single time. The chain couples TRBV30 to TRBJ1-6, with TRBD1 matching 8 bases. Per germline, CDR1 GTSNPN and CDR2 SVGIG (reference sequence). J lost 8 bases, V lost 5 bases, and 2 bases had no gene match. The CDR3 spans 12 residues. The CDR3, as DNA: TGTGCCTGGGACAGGGGTGATTCACCCCTCCACTTT. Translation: CAWDRGDSPLHF. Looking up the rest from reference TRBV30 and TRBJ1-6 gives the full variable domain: SQTIHQWPATLVQPVGSPLSLECTVEGTSNPNLYWYRQAAGRGLQLLFYSVGIGQISSEVPQNLSASRPQDRQFILSSKKLLLSDSGFYLCAWDRGDSPLHFGNGTRLTVT.

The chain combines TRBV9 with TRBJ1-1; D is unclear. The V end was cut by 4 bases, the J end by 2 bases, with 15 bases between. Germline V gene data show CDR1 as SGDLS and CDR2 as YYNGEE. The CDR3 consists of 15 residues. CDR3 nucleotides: TGTGCCAGCAGCCCCCTACCTCGACAAAACACTGAAGCTTTCTTT. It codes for CASSPLPRQNTEAFF. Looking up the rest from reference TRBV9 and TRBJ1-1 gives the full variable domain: DSGVTQTPKHLITATGQRVTLRCSPRSGDLSVYWYQQSLDQGLQFLIQYYNGEERAKGNILERFSAQQFPDLHSELNLSSLELGDSALYFCASSPLPRQNTEAFFGQGTRLTVV.

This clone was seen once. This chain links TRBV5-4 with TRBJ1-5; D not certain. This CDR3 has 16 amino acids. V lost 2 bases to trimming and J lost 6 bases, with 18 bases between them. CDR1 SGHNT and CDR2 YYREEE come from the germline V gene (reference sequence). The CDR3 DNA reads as TGTGCCAGCAGCTTCTATAGTCCCGGGTCGTCTCAGCCCCAGCATTTT. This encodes CASSFYSPGSSQPQHF.

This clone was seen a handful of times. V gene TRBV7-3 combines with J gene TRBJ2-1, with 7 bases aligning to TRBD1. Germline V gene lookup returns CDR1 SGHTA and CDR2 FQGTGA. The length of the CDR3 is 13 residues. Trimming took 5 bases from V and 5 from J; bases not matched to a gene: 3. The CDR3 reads CASSTDRDNEQFF. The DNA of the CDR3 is TGTGCCAGCAGCACAGACAGGGACAATGAGCAGTTCTTC.

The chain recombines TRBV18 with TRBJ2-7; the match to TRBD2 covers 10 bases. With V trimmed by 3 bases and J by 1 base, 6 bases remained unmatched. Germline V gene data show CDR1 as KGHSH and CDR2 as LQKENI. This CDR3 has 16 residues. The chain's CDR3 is CASSPRGLAVSYEQYF. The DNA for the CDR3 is TGTGCCAGCTCACCTAGAGGACTAGCGGTTTCCTACGAGCAGTACTTC.

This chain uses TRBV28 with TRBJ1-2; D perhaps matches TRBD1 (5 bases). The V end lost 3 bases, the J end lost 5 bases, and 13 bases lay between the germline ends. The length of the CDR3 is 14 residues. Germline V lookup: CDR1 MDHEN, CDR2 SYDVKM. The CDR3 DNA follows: TGTGCCAGCAGTTTTACGGGACTCCTGTATGGCTACACCTTC. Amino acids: CASSFTGLLYGYTF.

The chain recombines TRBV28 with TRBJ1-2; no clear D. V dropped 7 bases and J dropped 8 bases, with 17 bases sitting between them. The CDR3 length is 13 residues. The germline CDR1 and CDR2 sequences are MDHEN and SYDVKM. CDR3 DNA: TGTGCCAGCAATCCTCCACCGGGTCGGGGCTACACCTTC. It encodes CASNPPPGRGYTF.

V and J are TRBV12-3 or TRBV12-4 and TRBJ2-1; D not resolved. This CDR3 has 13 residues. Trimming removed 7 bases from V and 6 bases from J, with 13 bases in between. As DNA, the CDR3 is TGTGCCAGCACCGTCCCTAACGGCAATGAGCAGTTCTTC. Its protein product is CASTVPNGNEQFF.

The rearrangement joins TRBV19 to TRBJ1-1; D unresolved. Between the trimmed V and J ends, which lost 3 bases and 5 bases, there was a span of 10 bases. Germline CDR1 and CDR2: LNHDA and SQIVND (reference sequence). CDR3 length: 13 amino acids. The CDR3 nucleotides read TGTGCCAGTAGTATCGAGGGCTTGACTGAAGCTTTCTTT. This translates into CASSIEGLTEAFF.

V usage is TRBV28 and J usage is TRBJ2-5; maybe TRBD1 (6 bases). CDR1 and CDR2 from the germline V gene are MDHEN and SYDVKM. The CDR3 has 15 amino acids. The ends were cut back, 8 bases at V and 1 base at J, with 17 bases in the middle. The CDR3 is CASGSGGRGQETQYF. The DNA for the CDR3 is TGTGCCAGCGGCAGTGGAGGCAGGGGCCAAGAGACCCAGTACTTC. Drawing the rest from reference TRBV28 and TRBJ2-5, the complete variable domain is DVKVTQSSRYLVKRTGEKVFLECVQDMDHENMFWYRQDPGLGLRLIYFSYDVKMKEKGDIPEGYSVSREKKERFSLILESASTNQTSMYLCASGSGGRGQETQYFGPGTRLLVL.

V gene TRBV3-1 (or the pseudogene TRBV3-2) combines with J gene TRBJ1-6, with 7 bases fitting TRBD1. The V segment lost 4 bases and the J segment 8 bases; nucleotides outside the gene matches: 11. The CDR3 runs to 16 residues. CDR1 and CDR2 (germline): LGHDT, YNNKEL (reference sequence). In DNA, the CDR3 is TGTGCCAGCAGCCTAAATACAGGGGTACTTTATTCACCCCTCCACTTT. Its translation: CASSLNTGVLYSPLHF.

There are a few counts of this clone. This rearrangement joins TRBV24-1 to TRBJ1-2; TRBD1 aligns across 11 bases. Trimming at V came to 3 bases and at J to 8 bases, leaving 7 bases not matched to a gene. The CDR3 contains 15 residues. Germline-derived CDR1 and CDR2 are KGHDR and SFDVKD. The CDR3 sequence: CATSDRGTGGRGYTF. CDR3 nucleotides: TGTGCCACCAGTGATCGCGGGACAGGGGGTCGCGGCTACACCTTC.

The CDR3 is CACRQGATEAFF. DNA of the CDR3: TGTGCCTGTAGACAGGGGGCCACTGAAGCTTTCTTT. V is TRBV28 and J is TRBJ1-1; 10 positions match TRBD1. J was trimmed by 4 bases and V by 11 bases; bases with no gene match: 4. The CDR3 sequence is 12 residues long. From germline, CDR1 is MDHEN and CDR2 SYDVKM.

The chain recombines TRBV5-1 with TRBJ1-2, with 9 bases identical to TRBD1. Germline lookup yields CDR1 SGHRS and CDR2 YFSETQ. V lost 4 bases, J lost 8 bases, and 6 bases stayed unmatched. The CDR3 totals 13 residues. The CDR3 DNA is TGCGCCAGCAGCCTGGACAGGGGAGGCGGCTACACCTTC. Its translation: CASSLDRGGGYTF.

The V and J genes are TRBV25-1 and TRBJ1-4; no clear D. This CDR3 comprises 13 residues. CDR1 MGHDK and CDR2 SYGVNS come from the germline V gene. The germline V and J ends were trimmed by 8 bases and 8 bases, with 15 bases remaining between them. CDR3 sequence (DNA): TGTGCCAGCGGTAGGGCGGGATACGAAAAACTGTTTTTT. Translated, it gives CASGRAGYEKLFF.

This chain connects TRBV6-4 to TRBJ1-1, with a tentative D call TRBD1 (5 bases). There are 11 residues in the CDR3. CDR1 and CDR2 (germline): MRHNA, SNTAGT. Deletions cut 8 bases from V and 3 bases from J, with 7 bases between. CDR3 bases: TGTGCCAGCCCGGGGGACACTGAAGCTTTCTTT. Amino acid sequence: CASPGDTEAFF.

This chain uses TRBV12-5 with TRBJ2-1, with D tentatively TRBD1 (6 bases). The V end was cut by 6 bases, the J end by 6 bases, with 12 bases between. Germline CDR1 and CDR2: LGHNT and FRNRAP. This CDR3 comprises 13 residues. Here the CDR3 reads CASGQGPVNEQFF. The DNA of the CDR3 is TGTGCTAGTGGACAGGGACCCGTCAATGAGCAGTTCTTC.

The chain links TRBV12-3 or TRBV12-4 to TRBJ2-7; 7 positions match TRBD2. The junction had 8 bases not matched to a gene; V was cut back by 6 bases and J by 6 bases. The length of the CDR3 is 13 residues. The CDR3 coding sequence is TGTGCCAGCAGGGGACCGGGAGGACTCGAGCAGTACTTC. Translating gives CASRGPGGLEQYF.

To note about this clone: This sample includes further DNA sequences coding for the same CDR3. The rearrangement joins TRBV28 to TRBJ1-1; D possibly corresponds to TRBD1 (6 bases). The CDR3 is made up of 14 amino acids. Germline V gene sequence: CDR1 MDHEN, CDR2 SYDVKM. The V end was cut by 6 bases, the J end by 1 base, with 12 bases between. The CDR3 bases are TGTGCCAGCAGCCCGGGACAACAGAACACTGAAGCTTTCTTT. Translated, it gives CASSPGQQNTEAFF.